Reported below is one T cell receptor beta chain. Its target is not known. The PCR was carried out with 60 Vbeta primers and 13 Jbeta primers. Generated by immunoSEQ multiplex PCR, the TCRdb table keeps only in-frame clones and is missing some. The table includes over 100,000 clones, 75% to 80% detected once. The data stem from a study of cytomegalovirus exposure and HLA in healthy donors. Study-wide points: It was in a later analysis that TCR association rates were seen to vary by HLA locus, highest for DRB1 and lowest for HLA-C. Previously analyzed data showed that most TCR beta V segments were productive at a frequency of about 87% or about 30%. Cytomegalovirus association was assigned to more than 150 TCR beta chains.

Donors showed nominal health when sampled, although they likely had unrecorded immune exposures. Sequencing was done on a sample of PBMCs. The receptor's source is a woman under 40 in good health and CMV-seropositive.

CDR3 region: CASSSKQGSSYNSPLHF. CDR3 coding DNA: TGTGCCAGCAGCTCAAAACAGGGAAGCTCCTATAATTCACCCCTCCACTTT. This chain links TRBV7-9 with TRBJ1-6, with D possibly TRBD1 on 6 matching bases. This CDR3 is 17 amino acids long. Per germline, CDR1 SEHNR and CDR2 FQNEAQ (reference sequence). V shed 4 bases and J shed 0 bases, with 13 bases lying between them.